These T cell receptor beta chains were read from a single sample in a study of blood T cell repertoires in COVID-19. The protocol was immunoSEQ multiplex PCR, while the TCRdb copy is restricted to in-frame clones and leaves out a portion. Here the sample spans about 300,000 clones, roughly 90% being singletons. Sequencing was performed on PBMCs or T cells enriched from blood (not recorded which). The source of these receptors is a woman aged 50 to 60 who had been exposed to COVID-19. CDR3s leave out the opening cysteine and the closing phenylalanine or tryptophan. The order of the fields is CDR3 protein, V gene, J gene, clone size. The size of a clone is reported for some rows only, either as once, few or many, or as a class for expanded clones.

AIREQENTEAF,TRBV10-3,TRBJ1-1,NA
ASSERTGSEQY,TRBV7-2,TRBJ2-7,NA
ASGEGDSPLH,TRBV28,TRBJ1-6,NA
ASSPGRGSTGELF,TRBV7-2,TRBJ2-2,NA
ASSASRNGNTIY,TRBV7-2,TRBJ1-3,few
ASSPPDRTVSGNTIY,TRBV28,TRBJ1-3,NA
ASSRWFGGQGTSSYEQY,TRBV5-6,TRBJ2-7,NA
SVEGGRTVMNTEAF,TRBV29-1,TRBJ1-1,NA
ASSLFRIADTQY,TRBV11-2,TRBJ2-3,NA
ASSRAGQITYNEQF,TRBV18,TRBJ2-1,NA
ASSEQGASYNSPLH,TRBV5-1,TRBJ1-6,NA
ASSIRDRLTYSNQPQH,TRBV21-1,TRBJ1-5,NA
AWTRQGVPNYGYT,TRBV30,TRBJ1-2,NA
ASSLVRSSYEQY,TRBV28,TRBJ2-7,once
ASSAEGQTLLTAF,TRBV2,TRBJ1-1,NA
ASSLLRGSEAF,TRBV13,TRBJ1-1,once
ASRPGQGSNTIY,TRBV6-5,TRBJ1-3,once
ASSFEDNYGYT,TRBV5-1,TRBJ1-2,NA
ASCPSGETQY,TRBV12-3/TRBV12-4,TRBJ2-5,NA
ASSLYPGQGTYNEQF,TRBV7-2,TRBJ2-1,NA
ASSLGLGGSYGYT,TRBV11-1,TRBJ1-2,NA
ASSQRDRGLNTEAF,TRBV3-1/TRBV3-2,TRBJ1-1,NA
ATNRDRGKNNQPQH,TRBV19,TRBJ1-5,NA
ASSLGNYEQY,TRBV12-3/TRBV12-4,TRBJ2-7,few
ASRMGLNQPQH,TRBV28,TRBJ1-5,few
ASRVQGGTMGETQY,TRBV27,TRBJ2-5,few
ASSPFQGAGTNTGELF,TRBV18,TRBJ2-2,NA
ASSPGSTGNTEAF,TRBV7-9,TRBJ1-1,NA
ASSIAGREIYEQY,TRBV19,TRBJ2-7,NA
ASSQMTDYYNEQF,TRBV14,TRBJ2-1,NA
ASSIIGQTLIYEQY,TRBV19,TRBJ2-7,NA
ASSLAGQDYGYT,TRBV7-8,TRBJ1-2,NA
ASSQESGYETQY,TRBV3-1/TRBV3-2,TRBJ2-5,NA
ASTLGGTLSGNTIY,TRBV28,TRBJ1-3,NA
ASSEKRMTGGNTGELF,TRBV7-9,TRBJ2-2,NA
AIAGGQGTYEQY,TRBV10-3,TRBJ2-7,NA
ASGFLDRGYGYT,TRBV5-4,TRBJ1-2,NA
AISEGTGFLYEQY,TRBV10-3,TRBJ2-7,NA
ASSDRVGETQY,TRBV3-1/TRBV3-2,TRBJ2-5,NA
ASSPRTGGNWNYGYT,TRBV27,TRBJ1-2,NA
ASSHIGGAYEQY,TRBV3-1/TRBV3-2,TRBJ2-7,NA
ASSYRGNTEAF,TRBV12-3/TRBV12-4,TRBJ1-1,few
ASTRLAPVIEKLF,TRBV6-5,TRBJ1-4,NA
ASGFQGYGYT,TRBV12-5,TRBJ1-2,NA
ASSFSSSSESGNEQF,TRBV7-2,TRBJ2-1,NA
SVEASVGYT,TRBV29-1,TRBJ1-2,NA
AWSAGGAVYEQY,TRBV30,TRBJ2-7,few
AISGQGASLAEAF,TRBV10-3,TRBJ1-1,NA
ASSPRGNTEAF,TRBV7-8,TRBJ1-1,NA
ASNRGDLNTGELF,TRBV9,TRBJ2-2,NA
ASSGTRGHVEAF,TRBV5-8,TRBJ1-1,NA
ASSQAYRVQETQY,TRBV4-1,TRBJ2-5,NA
ATVNREGDTEAF,TRBV10-3,TRBJ1-1,NA
ASAQSLISGNTIY,TRBV28,TRBJ1-3,once
ASSSGRSSNQPQH,TRBV2,TRBJ1-5,NA
ASSFSIFRVDAF,TRBV11-2,TRBJ1-1,few